This T cell receptor beta chain was profiled in a study of chemoradiotherapy in HPV16-positive cancers. Study results and caveats: The functional HPV-specific definition rests on just a couple of HPV16-positive patients. Non-HPV-specific T cells did not expand in tumors during treatment, whereas candidate HPV-specific clones and E7-related motifs did.

Concerning this clone: Its cognate antigen is unknown.

The method was immunoSEQ multiplex PCR; TCRdb's version includes in-frame clones alone and lacks a portion of them. Among about 15,000 clones listed, approximately 74% were seen once. The length of the CDR3 is 13 residues. V shed 3 bases and J 5 bases; nucleotides not matched to a gene: 2. CDR1 is MGHRA, CDR2 YSYEKL, per germline. The receptor was isolated from a human donor with HPV-associated anogenital cancer. This specimen was taken from a patient who underwent chemoradiotherapy. The gene calls are TRBV4-1 and TRBJ2-7, with 9 bases identical to TRBD1. The CDR3 bases are TGCGCCAGCAGCCACGGACAGGGGAACGAGCAGTACTTC. This gives the protein CASSHGQGNEQYF.